These 15 T cell receptor beta chains were all obtained from the same sample, sequenced in a study of T cell repertoires in cytomegalovirus infection. Each CDR3 protein is one row after TCRdb ran MiXCR on the reads. Here the sample spans about 490,000 distinct CDR3 sequences, around a quarter being singletons. Input material: PBMCs. The receptors were gathered from a human donor in good health (CMV status not recorded). Some clones in this sample may be carry-over from other donors' samples.

This clonotype was counted only a few times. This chain connects TRBV7-2 to TRBJ2-1, with D possibly matching TRBD1 (6 bases). The germline CDR1 and CDR2 sequences are SGHTA and FQGNSA. The CDR3 has 12 amino acids. The V end lost 6 bases, the J end lost 9 bases, and 12 bases lay between the germline ends. As DNA, the CDR3 is TGTGCCAGCAGTCCCGGGACACCTGAGCAGTTCTTC. Amino acids: CASSPGTPEQFF.

This clonotype has more than one count but fewer than ten. The CDR3 loop is CATVSGYSGANVLTF. The CDR3 DNA reads TGTGCCACCGTGTCGGGATACTCTGGGGCCAACGTCCTGACTTTC. The gene calls are TRBV6-2 or TRBV6-3 and TRBJ2-6, with D perhaps TRBD2 (5 bases). There are 15 residues in the CDR3. V lost 10 bases to trimming and J lost 0 bases, with 13 bases between them. Germline V gene sequence: CDR1 MNHEY, CDR2 SVGEGT.

The chain employs TRBV30 and TRBJ2-3; 15 nucleotides align to TRBD2. J gave up 0 bases and V 2 bases, and 9 bases lay outside the gene matches. The CDR3 runs to 19 residues. The germline gives CDR1 GTSNPN, CDR2 SVGIG (reference sequence). The CDR3 nucleotides are TGTGCCTGGAGTCGGACTAGCGGGAGGGGACCATCTAGCACAGATACGCAGTATTTT. This codes for CAWSRTSGRGPSSTDTQYF.

This clonotype was detected only a few times. The chain employs TRBV6-2 or TRBV6-3 and TRBJ1-2, with D tentatively TRBD1 (5 bases). V was trimmed by 6 bases and J by 2 bases, leaving 16 bases between them. CDR3 length: 15 residues. Looked up from germline, CDR1 is MNHEY and CDR2 is SVGEGT. In nucleotides, the CDR3 is TGTGCCAGCAGGCACCTGGACATCGGCAACTATGGCTACACCTTC. Translating it yields CASRHLDIGNYGYTF.

This clonotype was observed many times. The rearrangement joins TRBV7-6 to TRBJ2-1, with 12 bases fitting TRBD2. The CDR3 has 15 residues. Trimming at V came to 4 bases and at J to 8 bases, leaving 6 bases not matched to a gene. The germline V gene encodes CDR1 SGHVS and CDR2 FNYEAQ. The CDR3 DNA sequence: TGTGCCAGCAGCTCTAGCGGGAGGGCCGTCCATGAGCAGTTCTTC. It codes for CASSSSGRAVHEQFF.

This chain joins TRBV20-1 and TRBJ2-5; 10 bases agree with TRBD2. The ends lost 3 bases at V and 2 bases at J; junction bases unmatched: 3. This CDR3 contains 14 residues. CDR1 DFQATT and CDR2 SNEGSKA come from the germline V gene (reference sequence). The CDR3 coding sequence is TGCAGTGCTAGGGGGACTAGCGATCAAGAGACCCAGTACTTC. This encodes CSARGTSDQETQYF.

This clonotype was seen a few times. The rearrangement uses TRBV4-1 and TRBJ2-2, with D tentatively TRBD1 (7 bases). Trimming removed 0 bases at V and 4 bases at J, with 15 bases between. The CDR3 loop spans 17 amino acids. Germline V gene sequence: CDR1 MGHRA, CDR2 YSYEKL. The CDR3 DNA reads as TGCGCCAGCAGCCAAGATATTGGGGGGACAGTCACCGGGGAGCTGTTTTTT. Amino acids: CASSQDIGGTVTGELFF.

In its sample, this clonotype was seen a few times. V usage is TRBV10-3 and J usage is TRBJ2-1; D remains unclear. V lost 10 bases and J lost 5, with 9 bases in between. The CDR3 extends over 11 amino acids. Germline CDR1 reads ENHRY; CDR2 reads SYGVKD. DNA of the CDR3: TGTGCCACCGCCCTAGACAATGAGCAGTTCTTC. Protein sequence: CATALDNEQFF.

This chain connects TRBV4-1 to TRBJ2-6; D perhaps matches TRBD2 (6 bases). The CDR3 has 16 residues. The V and J ends lost 3 bases and 4 bases respectively, with 13 bases between them. From germline, CDR1 is MGHRA and CDR2 YSYEKL. CDR3 in amino acids: CASSHPGGPGANVLTF. DNA for the CDR3: TGCGCCAGCAGCCATCCCGGGGGTCCCGGGGCCAACGTCCTGACTTTC.

The J gene is TRBJ1-1, the V gene TRBV27, with 8 bases fitting TRBD1. Germline values: CDR1 MNHEY, CDR2 SMNVEV (reference sequence). The CDR3 has 15 residues. With 6 bases clipped from V and 2 bases from J, the junction kept 8 bases outside the gene matches. CDR3 nucleotides: TGTGCCAGCAGCCCCCTACAGGGGGTTAACACTGAAGCTTTCTTT. Translation gives CASSPLQGVNTEAFF.

This clonotype came up many times. The V call is TRBV7-2, the J call TRBJ1-1; unclear D gene. V lost 3 bases to trimming and J lost 10 bases, with 15 bases between them. Germline CDR1 and CDR2: SGHTA and FQGNSA. This CDR3 contains 13 residues. CDR3 sequence reads: CASSFADLDGAFF. The CDR3 coding sequence is TGTGCCAGCAGCTTCGCCGACCTCGACGGAGCTTTCTTT. Combining the CDR3 with reference TRBV7-2 and TRBJ1-1 gives the whole variable domain GAGVSQSPSNKVTEKGKDVELRCDPISGHTALYWYRQSLGQGLEFLIYFQGNSAPDKSGLPSDRFSAERTGGSVSTLTIQRTQQEDSAVYLCASSFADLDGAFFGQGTRLTVV.

In this sample, this clonotype turned up a few times. The chain is built from TRBV7-6 and TRBJ2-3; 11 bases align to TRBD1. The CDR3 consists of 14 residues. CDR1 is SGHVS and CDR2 is FNYEAQ in the germline V gene. Trimming removed 7 bases from V and 4 bases from J; junction bases left unmatched: 4. The CDR3 bases are TGTGCCAGCACCCGGGACAGGGGGTCAGATACGCAGTATTTT. It is translated as CASTRDRGSDTQYF. The full variable domain, in which reference TRBV7-6 and TRBJ2-3 provide the parts outside the CDR3, is GAGVSQSPRYKVTKRGQDVALRCDPISGHVSLYWYRQALGQGPEFLTYFNYEAQQDKSGLPNDRFSAERPEGSISTLTIQRTEQRDSAMYRCASTRDRGSDTQYFGPGTRLTVL.

This clonotype has ten or more counts. This rearrangement joins TRBV7-9 to TRBJ2-3; D not resolved. Germline CDR1 reads SEHNR; CDR2 reads FQNEAQ (reference sequence). V was shortened by 6 bases and J by 3 bases, with 10 bases between the two germline ends. CDR3 length: 13 residues. The CDR3 coding sequence is TGTGCCAGCAGTCCATTGCGGACAGATACGCAGTATTTT. Protein sequence: CASSPLRTDTQYF.

The chain employs TRBV12-3 or TRBV12-4 and TRBJ2-2; 8 bases are shared with TRBD2. V shed 5 bases, J shed 0 bases, and the junction held 8 bases outside the gene matches. The CDR3 length is 17 residues. CDR3 DNA sequence: TGTGCCAGCAGTCCCAAAGCGGGGGTCGCGAACACCGGGGAGCTGTTTTTT. Translation gives CASSPKAGVANTGELFF.

The chain links TRBV29-1 to TRBJ2-1, with 8 bases identical to TRBD2. Trimming at V came to 6 bases and at J to 0 bases, leaving 4 bases not matched to a gene. Germline CDR1 and CDR2: SQVTM and ANQGSEA. The CDR3 loop spans 14 amino acids. The CDR3, as DNA: TGCAGCGTGACGGGGGGGCCCTCCTACAATGAGCAGTTCTTC. Protein sequence: CSVTGGPSYNEQFF.